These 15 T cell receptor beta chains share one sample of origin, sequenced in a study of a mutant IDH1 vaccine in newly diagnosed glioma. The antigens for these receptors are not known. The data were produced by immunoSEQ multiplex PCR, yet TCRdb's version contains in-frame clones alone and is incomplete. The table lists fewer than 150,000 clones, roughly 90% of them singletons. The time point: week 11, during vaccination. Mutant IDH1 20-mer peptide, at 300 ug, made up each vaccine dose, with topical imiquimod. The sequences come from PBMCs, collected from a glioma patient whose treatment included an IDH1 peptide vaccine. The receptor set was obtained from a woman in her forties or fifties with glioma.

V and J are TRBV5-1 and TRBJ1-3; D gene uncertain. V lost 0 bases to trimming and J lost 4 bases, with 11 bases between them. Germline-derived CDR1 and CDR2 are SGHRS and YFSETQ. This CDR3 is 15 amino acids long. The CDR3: CASSLGTMGGNTIYF. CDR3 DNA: TGCGCCAGCAGCTTGGGGACCATGGGCGGAAACACCATATATTTT.

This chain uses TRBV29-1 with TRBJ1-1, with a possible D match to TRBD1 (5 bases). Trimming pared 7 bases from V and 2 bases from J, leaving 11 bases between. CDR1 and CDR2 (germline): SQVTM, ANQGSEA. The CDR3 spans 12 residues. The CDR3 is CSARTQNTEAFF. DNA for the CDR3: TGCAGCGCCCGGACACAAAACACTGAAGCTTTCTTT.

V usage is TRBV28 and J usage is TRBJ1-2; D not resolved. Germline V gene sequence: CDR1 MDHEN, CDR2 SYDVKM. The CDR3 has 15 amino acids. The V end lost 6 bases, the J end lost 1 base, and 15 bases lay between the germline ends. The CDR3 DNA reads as TGTGCCAGCAGCGACAACCCCGGGGTTAACTATGGCTACACCTTC. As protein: CASSDNPGVNYGYTF.

This CDR3 reads CASSSWVAGSYEQYF. The CDR3 coding sequence is TGTGCCAGCAGTTCCTGGGTAGCGGGTTCCTACGAGCAGTACTTC. The chain combines TRBV27 with TRBJ2-7, with 7 bases aligning to TRBD2. CDR3 length equals 15 residues. Germline V lookup: CDR1 MNHEY, CDR2 SMNVEV (reference sequence). Trimming cost V 4 bases and J 1 base; bases outside gene matches: 7.

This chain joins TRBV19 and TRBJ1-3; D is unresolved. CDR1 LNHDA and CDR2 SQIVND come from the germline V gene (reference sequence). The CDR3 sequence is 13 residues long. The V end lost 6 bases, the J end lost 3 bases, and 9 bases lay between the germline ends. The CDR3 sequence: CASRTDYGNTIYF. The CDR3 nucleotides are TGTGCCAGTAGGACGGACTATGGAAACACCATATATTTT.

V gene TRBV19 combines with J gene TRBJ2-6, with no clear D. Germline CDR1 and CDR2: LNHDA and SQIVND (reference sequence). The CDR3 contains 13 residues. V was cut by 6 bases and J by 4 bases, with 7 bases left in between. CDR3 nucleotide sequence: TGTGCCAGTAGGACCTCCGGGGCCAACGTCCTGACTTTC. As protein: CASRTSGANVLTF. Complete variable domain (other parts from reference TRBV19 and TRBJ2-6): DGGITQSPKYLFRKEGQNVTLSCEQNLNHDAMYWYRQDPGQGLRLIYYSQIVNDFQKGDIAEGYSVSREKKESFPLTVTSAQKNPTAFYLCASRTSGANVLTFGAGSRLTVL.

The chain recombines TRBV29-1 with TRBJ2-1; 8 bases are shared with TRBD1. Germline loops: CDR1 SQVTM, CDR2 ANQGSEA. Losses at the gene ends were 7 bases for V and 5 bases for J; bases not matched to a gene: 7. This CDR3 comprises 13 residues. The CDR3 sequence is CSARGTGHNEQFF. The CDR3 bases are TGCAGCGCACGAGGGACAGGACACAATGAGCAGTTCTTC.

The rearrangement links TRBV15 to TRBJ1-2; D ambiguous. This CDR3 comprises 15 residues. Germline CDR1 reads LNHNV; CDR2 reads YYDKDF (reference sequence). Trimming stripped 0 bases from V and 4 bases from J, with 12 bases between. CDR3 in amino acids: CATSRDLVSSYGYTF. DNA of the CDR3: TGTGCCACCAGCAGAGATCTAGTATCGAGCTATGGCTACACCTTC.

As DNA, the CDR3 is TGTGCCAGCAGCTTAGTTCCAGGGGCCTCCGGGGAGCTGTTTTTT. It codes for CASSLVPGASGELFF. This chain links TRBV11-2 with TRBJ2-2, with D possibly matching TRBD1 (6 bases). Germline assignment: CDR1 SGHAT and CDR2 FQNNGV. Trimming shortened V by 1 base and J by 6 bases, and 12 bases separated the two germline ends. The CDR3 runs 15 residues.

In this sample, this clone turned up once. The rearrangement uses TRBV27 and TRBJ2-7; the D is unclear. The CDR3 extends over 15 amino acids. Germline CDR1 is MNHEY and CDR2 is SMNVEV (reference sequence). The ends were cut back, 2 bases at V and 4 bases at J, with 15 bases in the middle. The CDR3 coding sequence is TGTGCCAGCAGTTTAGAATCGGGTCGTAGGTACGAGCAGTACTTC. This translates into CASSLESGRRYEQYF.

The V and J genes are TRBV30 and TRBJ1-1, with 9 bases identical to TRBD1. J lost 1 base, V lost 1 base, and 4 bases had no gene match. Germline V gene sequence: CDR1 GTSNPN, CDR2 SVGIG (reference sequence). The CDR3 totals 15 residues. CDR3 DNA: TGTGCCTGGAGTGGGGAGGACAGGGGGAACACTGAAGCTTTCTTT. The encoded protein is CAWSGEDRGNTEAFF.

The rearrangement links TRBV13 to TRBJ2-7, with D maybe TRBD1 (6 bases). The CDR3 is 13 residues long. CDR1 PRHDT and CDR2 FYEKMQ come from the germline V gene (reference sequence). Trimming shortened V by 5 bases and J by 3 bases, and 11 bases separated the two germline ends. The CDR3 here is CASSDGQRYEQYF. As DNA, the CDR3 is TGTGCCAGCAGCGACGGACAGCGCTACGAGCAGTACTTC.

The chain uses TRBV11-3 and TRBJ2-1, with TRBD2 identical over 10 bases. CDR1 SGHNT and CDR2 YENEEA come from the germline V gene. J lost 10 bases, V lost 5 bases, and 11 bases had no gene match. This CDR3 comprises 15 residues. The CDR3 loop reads CASSLTSGISGEQFF. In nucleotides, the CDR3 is TGTGCCAGCAGCCTCACTAGCGGGATCTCGGGAGAGCAGTTCTTC.

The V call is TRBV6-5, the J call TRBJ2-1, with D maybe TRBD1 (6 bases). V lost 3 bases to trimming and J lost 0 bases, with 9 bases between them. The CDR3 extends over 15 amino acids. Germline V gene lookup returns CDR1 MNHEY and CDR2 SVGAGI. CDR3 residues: CASSYQGSSYNEQFF. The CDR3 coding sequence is TGTGCCAGCAGTTATCAGGGGAGCTCCTACAATGAGCAGTTCTTC.

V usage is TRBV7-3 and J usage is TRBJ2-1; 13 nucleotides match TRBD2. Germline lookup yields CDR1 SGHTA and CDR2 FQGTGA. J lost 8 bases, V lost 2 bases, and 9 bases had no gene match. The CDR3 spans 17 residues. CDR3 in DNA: TGTGCCAGCAGCTTAGGGGTCCTACTAGCGGGAGGGGATGAGCAGTTCTTC. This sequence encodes CASSLGVLLAGGDEQFF.